The 20 T cell receptor beta chains below all came from one sample that was sequenced in a study of memory CD4+ T cells and cytomegalovirus serostatus. Generated by immunoSEQ multiplex PCR, the TCRdb table keeps only in-frame clones and is missing some. The table lists 70,000 or so clones, roughly three quarters of them singletons. Single viable CD3+CD4+CD8-CD45RO+ cells were sorted as the memory CD4+ T cells. Sequenced material: memory CD4+ T cells from blood. The origin of the receptors is an adult in good health and CMV-seropositive.

DNA of the CDR3: TGCGCCAGCAGCTACGGGACAGGGGGCGTGAACACTGAAGCTTTCTTT. This translates into CASSYGTGGVNTEAFF. This chain links TRBV5-1 with TRBJ1-1; 12 bases line up with TRBD1. Germline V gene data show CDR1 as SGHRS and CDR2 as YFSETQ. V dropped 3 bases and J dropped 0; count of bases not matched to a gene: 3. The CDR3 covers 16 residues. Full variable domain (remainder filled in from reference TRBV5-1 and TRBJ1-1): KAGVTQTPRYLIKTRGQQVTLSCSPISGHRSVSWYQQTPGQGLQFLFEYFSETQRNKGNFPGRFSGRQFSNSRSEMNVSTLELGDSALYLCASSYGTGGVNTEAFFGQGTRLTVV.

As regards this clone: The junction departs from the called germline gene at one end, perhaps through a read error. This chain connects TRBV11-3 to TRBJ1-2; D not resolved. CDR1 is SGHNT and CDR2 is YENEEA in the germline V gene. The CDR3 covers 14 residues. CDR3 nucleotide sequence: TGTGCCAGCAGCCCCCCGGTCCCAACCTACGAAACGGCCTTC. Protein product: CASSPPVPTYETAF.

The rearrangement links TRBV20-1 to TRBJ2-3; D is ambiguous. Per the germline V gene, CDR1 is DFQATT and CDR2 is SNEGSKA (reference sequence). Deletions cut 6 bases from V and 7 bases from J, with 11 bases between. The CDR3 covers 11 residues. CDR3 sequence: CSAELQNTQYF. CDR3 DNA: TGCAGTGCCGAATTACAAAATACGCAGTATTTT.

This chain connects TRBV5-1 to TRBJ1-1; 9 bases match TRBD1. The junction had 11 bases not matched to a gene; V was cut back by 4 bases and J by 10 bases. This CDR3 contains 14 residues. Germline V gene lookup returns CDR1 SGHRS and CDR2 YFSETQ. CDR3 residues: CASSEGQGPFGAFF. The CDR3 DNA is TGCGCCAGCAGCGAGGGACAGGGACCTTTTGGAGCTTTCTTT.

The J gene is TRBJ2-5, the V gene TRBV9, with 7 bases aligning to TRBD1. CDR3 length: 15 residues. The germline V gene has CDR1 SGDLS and CDR2 YYNGEE. Germline trimming cut 0 bases from V and 1 base from J; bases unmatched to any gene: 3. DNA of the CDR3: TGTGCCAGCAGCGTAGGGGGACAGAGCCAAGAGACCCAGTACTTC. Amino acids: CASSVGGQSQETQYF.

The chain is built from TRBV7-9 and TRBJ2-7; TRBD2 matches at 8 bases. Trimming cost V 8 bases and J 12 bases; bases outside gene matches: 9. There are 11 residues in the CDR3. Germline CDR1 reads SEHNR; CDR2 reads FQNEAQ (reference sequence). The CDR3 DNA is TGTGCCAGCGAAAACGGGGGGGCCTCGTACTTC. Residues: CASENGGASYF.

This sequence joins TRBV11-2 and TRBJ1-2; D is unclear. Looked up from germline, CDR1 is SGHAT and CDR2 is FQNNGV. The CDR3 is made up of 13 amino acids. Trimming shortened V by 8 bases and J by 2 bases, and 12 bases separated the two germline ends. The CDR3 nucleotides read TGTGCCAGCTCGGCAGGTCGAAACTATGGCTACACCTTC. It yields the protein CASSAGRNYGYTF. The whole variable domain, filled in from reference TRBV11-2 and TRBJ1-2, reads EAGVAQSPRYKIIEKRQSVAFWCNPISGHATLYWYQQILGQGPKLLIQFQNNGVVDDSQLPKDRFSAERLKGVDSTLKIQPAKLEDSAVYLCASSAGRNYGYTFGSGTRLTVV.

V gene TRBV7-9 combines with J gene TRBJ2-5; D call uncertain. Germline V gives CDR1 SEHNR, CDR2 FQNEAQ (reference sequence). The CDR3 loop spans 13 amino acids. V lost 5 bases to trimming and J lost 5 bases, with 12 bases between them. CDR3 region: CASSHSVDETQYF. CDR3 DNA: TGTGCCAGCAGCCATTCGGTGGACGAGACCCAGTACTTC.

This sequence joins TRBV10-3 and TRBJ2-4; 7 positions match TRBD2. The CDR3 runs 18 residues. V dropped 11 bases and J dropped 0; count of bases not matched to a gene: 19. The germline V gene encodes CDR1 ENHRY and CDR2 SYGVKD. This CDR3 reads CAPRIWEGPRLAKNIQYF. Written as DNA, the CDR3 is TGTGCCCCTAGAATTTGGGAGGGCCCGAGGCTAGCCAAAAACATTCAGTACTTC.

This clone showed up just a few times. The chain uses TRBV7-6 and TRBJ1-5; D uncertain. The CDR3 has 14 amino acids. With 6 bases removed from V and 4 bases from J, the gap between germline ends came to 13 bases. Germline CDR1 SGHVS, CDR2 FNYEAQ. CDR3 DNA sequence: TGTGCCAGCAGTCAAACGTCTGGGAATCAGCCCCAGCATTTT. This sequence encodes CASSQTSGNQPQHF.

CDR3 DNA: TGTGCCAGCAGCGCGATGACAGGGACCAACACCGGGGAGCTGTTTTTT. It yields the protein CASSAMTGTNTGELFF. The rearrangement links TRBV9 to TRBJ2-2; 7 bases are shared with TRBD1. V lost 3 bases and J lost 2; bases outside the gene matches: 7. The CDR3 sequence is 16 residues long. Germline assignment: CDR1 SGDLS and CDR2 YYNGEE.

This clone was found a few times. CDR3 amino acids: CACHRGINYGYTF. The CDR3 region has the DNA TGTGCCTGTCACAGGGGGATTAACTATGGCTACACCTTC. The rearrangement links TRBV30 to TRBJ1-2; TRBD1 aligns across 8 bases. Trimming at V came to 6 bases and at J to 1 base, leaving 4 bases not matched to a gene. Germline V gene data show CDR1 as GTSNPN and CDR2 as SVGIG (reference sequence). This CDR3 region has 13 residues.

About this clone itself: The identical CDR3 is also encoded by other nucleotide sequences in the sample. The rearrangement links TRBV18 to TRBJ2-5; 8 bases map to TRBD1. CDR1 and CDR2 (germline): KGHSH, LQKENI. The trim removed 3 bases at V and 5 bases at J, leaving 5 bases unmatched. This CDR3 contains 14 residues. CDR3 DNA: TGTGCCAGCTCACCGCGACAGGGGAGGGAGACCCAGTACTTC. Residues: CASSPRQGRETQYF.

V is TRBV15 and J is TRBJ2-5; D gene uncertain. The V end lost 0 bases, the J end lost 3 bases, and 5 bases lay between the germline ends. The CDR3 length is 13 residues. The germline V gene encodes CDR1 LNHNV and CDR2 YYDKDF (reference sequence). The CDR3 nucleotides are TGTGCCACCAGCAGAGATGGGAAAGAGACCCAGTACTTC. It specifies CATSRDGKETQYF.

The chain combines TRBV6-5 with TRBJ1-4; D ambiguous. The CDR3 runs to 13 residues. CDR1 and CDR2 (germline): MNHEY, SVGAGI. The germline V and J ends were trimmed by 2 bases and 7 bases, with 8 bases remaining between them. The CDR3 DNA reads TGTGCCAGCAGTTACCGATTGGGTGAAAAACTGTTTTTT. Protein sequence: CASSYRLGEKLFF.

Only one count was recorded for this clone. The genes are TRBV30 and TRBJ1-5, with D possibly being TRBD1 (5 bases). V was cut by 5 bases and J by 2 bases, with 13 bases left in between. Germline CDR1 is GTSNPN and CDR2 is SVGIG (reference sequence). The CDR3 runs 14 residues. CDR3 DNA sequence: TGTGCCTGGGGTAAGGGAGGGGGCAATCAGCCCCAGCATTTT. Translated, it gives CAWGKGGGNQPQHF.

The CDR3 nucleotides are TGTGCCAGCAGTGGGGCAATACATAACTATGGCTACACCTTC. Its translation: CASSGAIHNYGYTF. This chain uses TRBV6-1 with TRBJ1-2; D ambiguous. The germline V gene has CDR1 MNHNS and CDR2 SASEGT. V was pared by 4 bases and J by 1 base, with 10 bases between. This CDR3 contains 14 residues.

The chain has TRBV11-2 and TRBJ2-1; D uncertain. This CDR3 spans 11 amino acids. Deletions cut 4 bases from V and 5 bases from J, with 3 bases between. The germline V gene has CDR1 SGHAT and CDR2 FQNNGV. The CDR3 DNA is TGTGCCAGCAGCTATCACAATGAGCAGTTCTTC. Translated, it gives CASSYHNEQFF.

The V call is TRBV7-2, the J call TRBJ2-7; maybe TRBD1 (5 bases). This CDR3 region has 14 residues. V gave up 4 bases and J gave up 1 base, with 11 bases separating them. Germline CDR1 SGHTA, CDR2 FQGNSA. The CDR3 DNA follows: TGTGCCAGCAGCTCCTTTGACAGTTCCTACGAGCAGTACTTC. Its protein product is CASSSFDSSYEQYF.

This clone was seen a few times. The chain recombines TRBV7-9 with TRBJ2-1; the D gene is possibly TRBD1 (6 bases). Between the trimmed V and J ends, which lost 1 base and 16 bases, there was a span of 14 bases. From germline, CDR1 is SEHNR and CDR2 FQNEAQ (reference sequence). The CDR3 runs 12 residues. CDR3 DNA: TGTGCCAGCAGCTTAGACCAGGGGAAGAGCTTCTTC. Translating it yields CASSLDQGKSFF.